The present entry profiles one TCR beta chain with its context. Its antigen is currently unknown. The CDR3 loop spans 14 amino acids. Germline V gene data show CDR1 as SGHRS and CDR2 as YFSETQ. V gave up 3 bases and J gave up 6 bases; unmatched junction bases: 7. The data originate from a study of cytomegalovirus exposure and HLA in healthy donors. Study findings and constraints: The study had only CMV serostatus as immune exposure information. A link between a missense DCLRE1C variant and TCR beta V- and J-gene trimming emerged from a later analysis.

The PCR made use of 60 Vbeta and 13 Jbeta primers. Data came from immunoSEQ multiplex PCR; TCRdb stores just in-frame clones and leaves some out. The sample shows roughly 150,000 clones, 70% to 85% of them seen only once. This chain joins TRBV5-1 and TRBJ1-1; TRBD1 aligns across 8 bases. The sequence was obtained from a woman between 45 and 65 years old in good health and CMV-seropositive. The sample comprised PBMCs. CDR3 sequence reads: CASSSGDRSSEAFF. In nucleotides, the CDR3 is TGCGCCAGCAGCTCCGGGGACAGGAGTTCTGAAGCTTTCTTT. The whole variable domain, remainder taken from reference TRBV5-1 and TRBJ1-1, is KAGVTQTPRYLIKTRGQQVTLSCSPISGHRSVSWYQQTPGQGLQFLFEYFSETQRNKGNFPGRFSGRQFSNSRSEMNVSTLELGDSALYLCASSSGDRSSEAFFGQGTRLTVV.